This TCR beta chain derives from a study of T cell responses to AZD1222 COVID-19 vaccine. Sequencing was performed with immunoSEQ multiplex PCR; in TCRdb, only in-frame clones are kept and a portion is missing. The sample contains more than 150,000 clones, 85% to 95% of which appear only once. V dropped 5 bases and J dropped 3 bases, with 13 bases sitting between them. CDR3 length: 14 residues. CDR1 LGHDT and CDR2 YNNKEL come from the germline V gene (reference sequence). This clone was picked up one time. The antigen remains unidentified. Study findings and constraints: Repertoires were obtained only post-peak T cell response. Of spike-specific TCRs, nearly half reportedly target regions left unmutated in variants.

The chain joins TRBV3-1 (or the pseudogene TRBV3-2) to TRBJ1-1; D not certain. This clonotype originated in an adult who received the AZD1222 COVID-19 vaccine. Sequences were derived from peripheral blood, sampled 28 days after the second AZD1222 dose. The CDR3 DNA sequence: TGTGCCAGCAGCTCGCGTATGATGGACACTGAAGCTTTCTTT. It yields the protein CASSSRMMDTEAFF.